A selection of T cell receptor beta chains follows, all from one sample in a study of blood T cell repertoires in COVID-19. The repertoire was sequenced with immunoSEQ multiplex PCR; TCRdb's copy has only in-frame clones and lacks some. The data show about 130,000 clones, 86% seen once. The sample was peripheral blood. The source is a human donor in a cohort sampled during active COVID-19. The CDR3 runs from the conserved cysteine through the conserved F or W. Each record gives: V gene, D gene, J gene, clone size, CDR3 protein, CDR3 DNA. D genes are given only for firm matches. Size tells how often a clone was seen (once, few, many) or the class of an expanded clone, and some rows leave it out.

>TRBV9|TRBD1|TRBJ2-7|few
CASSVGIQGAPYEQYF
TGTGCCAGCAGCGTCGGAATACAGGGGGCTCCGTACGAGCAGTACTTC
>TRBV6-1|TRBD1|TRBJ1-1|once
CASSEATRRRGRGAEAFF
TGTGCCAGCAGTGAAGCAACTCGGCGGAGGGGGCGCGGCGCTGAAGCTTTCTTT
>TRBV12-5|TRBD1|TRBJ2-7|-
CASGLVWTGGIGQYF
TGTGCTAGTGGTTTGGTATGGACAGGGGGAATTGGGCAGTACTTC
>TRBV18|-|TRBJ1-5|once
CASSPSAGQPQHF
TGTGCCAGCTCACCCTCAGCAGGTCAGCCCCAGCATTTT
>TRBV5-1|-|TRBJ1-2|-
CASSSLGRDGTGYGYTF
TGCGCCAGCAGCTCTCTGGGGAGGGACGGTACCGGCTATGGCTACACCTTC
>TRBV5-1|-|TRBJ1-3|-
CASSFSGDTIYF
TGCGCCAGCAGCTTCTCAGGGGACACCATATATTTT
>TRBV28|TRBD1|TRBJ1-2|-
CASRGTGGGYTF
TGTGCCAGCAGAGGGACAGGGGGTGGCTACACCTTC
>TRBV18|TRBD2|TRBJ2-5|-
CASSLSGSGETQYF
TGTGCCAGCTCCCTGAGCGGGAGTGGAGAGACCCAGTACTTC
>TRBV4-3|TRBD2|TRBJ2-3|few
CASSHKGTSGSSTDTQYF
TGCGCCAGCAGCCATAAGGGGACTAGCGGCTCTAGCACAGATACGCAGTATTTT
>TRBV10-3|TRBD1|TRBJ1-1|-
CAISATGSGEAFF
TGTGCCATCAGTGCGACAGGGTCGGGGGAAGCTTTCTTT
>TRBV7-6|TRBD2|TRBJ2-3|once
CASSLLQGLASTDTQYF
TGTGCCAGCAGCTTACTCCAGGGACTAGCTAGCACAGATACGCAGTATTTT
>TRBV7-8|-|TRBJ2-1|-
CASSRGRGTYNEQFF
TGTGCCAGCAGCCGGGGGAGAGGCACCTACAATGAGCAGTTCTTC
>TRBV5-1|TRBD1|TRBJ2-7|-
CASSYGQGATYEQYF
TGCGCCAGCAGCTACGGACAGGGTGCTACCTACGAGCAGTACTTC
>TRBV27|-|TRBJ2-1|-
CASSFGFQGRSYNEQFF
TGTGCCAGCAGTTTCGGGTTCCAGGGGAGAAGTTACAATGAGCAGTTCTTC
>TRBV7-8|TRBD2|TRBJ2-5|-
CASSLREGVGWETQYF
TGTGCCAGCAGCTTACGGGAGGGGGTTGGTTGGGAGACCCAGTACTTC
>TRBV30|-|TRBJ2-3|-
CAWRQRSGRTDTQYF
TGTGCCTGGAGGCAGCGAAGCGGGCGCACAGATACGCAGTATTTT
>TRBV2|TRBD1|TRBJ1-1|-
CASSVISGQVFWTEAFF
TGTGCCAGCAGTGTAATCTCGGGACAGGTCTTTTGGACTGAAGCTTTCTTT
>TRBV9|TRBD2|TRBJ2-4|-
CASSVAGGPGNIQYF
TGTGCCAGCAGCGTAGCGGGAGGGCCAGGAAACATTCAGTACTTC
>TRBV5-4|-|TRBJ1-1|-
CASSSTRARNTEAFF
TGTGCCAGCAGCTCGACCAGGGCCAGGAACACTGAAGCTTTCTTT
>TRBV7-2|-|TRBJ2-7|few
CASSLGWTDYEQYF
TGTGCCAGCAGCTTAGGCTGGACAGACTACGAGCAGTACTTC
>TRBV7-2|-|TRBJ2-7|-
CASSTEATRRGEQYF
TGTGCCAGCAGCACCGAGGCGACTCGGCGGGGCGAGCAGTACTTC
>TRBV11-2|-|TRBJ2-1|-
CASSPQRASSYNEQFF
TGTGCCAGCAGCCCCCAACGCGCTAGCTCCTACAATGAGCAGTTCTTC
>TRBV5-1|TRBD1|TRBJ2-1|-
CASSPGWTGSDEQFF
TGCGCCAGCAGCCCGGGATGGACAGGGAGCGATGAGCAGTTCTTC
>TRBV24-1|-|TRBJ2-2|-
CATSESGVGNTGELFF
TGTGCCACCAGTGAATCAGGGGTGGGGAACACCGGGGAGCTGTTTTTT
>TRBV13|-|TRBJ1-2|-
CASSFRRTAQYGYTF
TGTGCCAGCAGCTTCAGGCGGACAGCCCAATATGGCTACACCTTC
>TRBV3-1/TRBV3-2|TRBD1|TRBJ1-2|-
CASSQDPTGGNYGYTF
TGTGCCAGCAGCCAAGATCCGACAGGGGGTAACTATGGCTACACCTTC
>TRBV2|-|TRBJ1-1|-
CASSGLRRGGMNTEAFF
TGTGCCAGCAGTGGACTGCGTCGGGGAGGTATGAACACTGAAGCTTTCTTT
>TRBV7-9|-|TRBJ2-3|-
CASSPRGTDTQYF
TGTGCCAGCAGCCCGAGGGGCACAGATACGCAGTATTTT
>TRBV7-9|-|TRBJ2-2|few
CASKEGELFF
TGTGCCAGCAAGGAGGGGGAGCTGTTTTTT
>TRBV6-1|-|TRBJ1-2|-
CASSEPNYGYTF
TGTGCCAGCAGTGAACCAAACTATGGCTACACCTTC
>TRBV27|-|TRBJ2-5|-
CASSLIPPEGETQYF
TGTGCCAGCAGTTTAATACCCCCTGAGGGAGAGACCCAGTACTTC
>TRBV2|TRBD1|TRBJ2-5|-
CASRAGTGRETQYF
TGTGCCAGCAGAGCCGGGACAGGGAGGGAGACCCAGTACTTC
>TRBV6-5|-|TRBJ2-3|-
CASSPLGGADTQYF
TGTGCCAGCAGCCCACTCGGAGGGGCCGATACGCAGTATTTT
>TRBV6-5|-|TRBJ2-7|once
CASSSPTEQYF
TGTGCCAGCAGCTCCCCTACCGAGCAGTACTTC
>TRBV4-1|TRBD2|TRBJ2-7|-
CASSQDRGGDEQYF
TGCGCCAGCAGCCAAGATCGCGGGGGGGACGAGCAGTACTTC
>TRBV4-1|-|TRBJ2-7|-
CASSQSVYEQYF
TGCGCCAGCAGCCAGTCAGTCTACGAGCAGTACTTC
>TRBV5-1|-|TRBJ1-6|-
CASSQGQDSRNSPLHF
TGCGCCAGCAGCCAGGGCCAGGACAGTCGTAATTCACCCCTCCACTTT
>TRBV2|-|TRBJ2-1|-
CASKDNGNEQFF
TGTGCCAGCAAGGACAACGGCAATGAGCAGTTCTTC
>TRBV3-1/TRBV3-2|-|TRBJ1-6|-
CASSPTSGGTASSPLHF
TGTGCCAGCAGCCCGACGTCGGGCGGGACGGCATCTTCACCCCTCCACTTT
>TRBV27|-|TRBJ1-5|-
CASSFRQGHQPQHF
TGTGCCAGCAGTTTCCGCCAGGGTCATCAGCCCCAGCATTTT
>TRBV4-3|-|TRBJ1-2|-
CASSPEGGVYGYTF
TGCGCCAGCAGCCCTGAAGGGGGTGTTTATGGCTACACCTTC